These T cell receptor beta chains were read from a single sample in a study of T-cell reconstitution after alpha-beta-depleted transplantation in children. TCRdb independently ran MiXCR on the PCR reads; one entry per CDR3 protein. In the table there are about 830,000 distinct CDR3 sequences, 16% of which are singletons. Source: PBMCs, mostly from graft donor cells, taken 360 days after TCRalphabeta/CD19-depleted stem cell transplant. The receptors were sampled from a male patient between 10 and 17 years old who had a stem cell transplant for acute lymphoblastic leukemia, so the T cells may come from the graft donor. CDR3s include the opening cysteine and the closing phenylalanine or tryptophan.

v_gene: TRBV7-2; CDR3aa: CASSLRPSGKETQYF
v_gene: TRBV12-3/TRBV12-4; CDR3aa: CASSSMDEQFF
v_gene: TRBV12-3/TRBV12-4; CDR3aa: CASIAGQGDNEQFF
v_gene: TRBV5-1; CDR3aa: CASTYSKGTYQETQYF
v_gene: TRBV12-3/TRBV12-4; CDR3aa: CASCWGGASYEQYF
v_gene: TRBV29-1; CDR3aa: CSVGGDRVSYEQYF
v_gene: TRBV12-3/TRBV12-4; CDR3aa: CASSFGGSLTDTQYF
v_gene: TRBV20-1; CDR3aa: CSAPPAKSPYEQYF
v_gene: TRBV10-3; CDR3aa: CAISESRFRVKVEYGYTF
v_gene: TRBV14; CDR3aa: CASSKMGTSGSFEQYF
v_gene: TRBV5-5; CDR3aa: CASSFGPGTSGYNEQFF
v_gene: TRBV10-1; CDR3aa: CASSPTPSTGQAYNEQFF
v_gene: TRBV15; CDR3aa: CATSRDWDRVNSYF
v_gene: TRBV7-9; CDR3aa: CASSLWTSVGGELFF
v_gene: TRBV12-3/TRBV12-4; CDR3aa: CASSLAVGGGNTEAFF
v_gene: TRBV3-1; CDR3aa: CASITSNQPQHF
v_gene: TRBV29-1; CDR3aa: CSAELGAGGNEQFF
v_gene: TRBV12-3/TRBV12-4; CDR3aa: CASSLGRVVANTGELFF
v_gene: TRBV29-1; CDR3aa: CSVGTGELFF
v_gene: TRBV18; CDR3aa: CASSPTGSNGNTIYF
v_gene: TRBV4-1; CDR3aa: CASSQEGRLAVPYNEQFF
v_gene: TRBV20-1; CDR3aa: CSARDYSLTTDTQYF
v_gene: TRBV4-1; CDR3aa: CASSQEPSRIYEQYF
v_gene: TRBV7-2; CDR3aa: CASSSGLDLDTQYF